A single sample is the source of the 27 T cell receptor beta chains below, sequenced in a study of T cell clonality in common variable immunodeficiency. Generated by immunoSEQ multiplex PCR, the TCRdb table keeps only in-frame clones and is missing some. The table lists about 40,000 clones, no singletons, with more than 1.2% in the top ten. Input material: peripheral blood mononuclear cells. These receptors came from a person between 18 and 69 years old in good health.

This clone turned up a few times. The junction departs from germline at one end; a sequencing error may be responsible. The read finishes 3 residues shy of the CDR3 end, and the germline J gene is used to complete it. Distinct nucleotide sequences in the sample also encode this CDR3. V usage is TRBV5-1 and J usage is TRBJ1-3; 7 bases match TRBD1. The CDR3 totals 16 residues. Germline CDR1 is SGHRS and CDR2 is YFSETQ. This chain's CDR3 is CASSLTQGPAGNTIYF. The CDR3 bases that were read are TGCGCCAGCAGCTTGACACAGGGGCCAGCTGGAAACACG.

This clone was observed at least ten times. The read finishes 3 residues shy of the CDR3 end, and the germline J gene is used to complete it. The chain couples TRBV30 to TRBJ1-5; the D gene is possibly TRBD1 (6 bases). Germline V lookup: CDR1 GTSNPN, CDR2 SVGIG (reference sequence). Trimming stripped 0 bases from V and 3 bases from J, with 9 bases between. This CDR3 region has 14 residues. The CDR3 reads CAWSVGGNNQPQHF. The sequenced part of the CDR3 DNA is TGTGCCTGGAGTGTAGGGGGAAACAATCAGCCC. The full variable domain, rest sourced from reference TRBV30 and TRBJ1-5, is SQTIHQWPATLVQPVGSPLSLECTVEGTSNPNLYWYRQAAGRGLQLLFYSVGIGQISSEVPQNLSASRPQDRQFILSSKKLLLSDSGFYLCAWSVGGNNQPQHFGDGTRLSIL.

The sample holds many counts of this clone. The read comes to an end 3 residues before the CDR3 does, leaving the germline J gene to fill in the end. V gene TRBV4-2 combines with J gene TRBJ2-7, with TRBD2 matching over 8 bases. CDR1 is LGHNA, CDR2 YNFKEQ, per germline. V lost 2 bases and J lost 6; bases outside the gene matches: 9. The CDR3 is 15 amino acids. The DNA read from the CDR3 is TGTGCCAGCAGCCAACCTAGCGGGTCCCCCTCCGAG. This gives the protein CASSQPSGSPSE. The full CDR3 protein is CASSQPSGSPSEQYF.

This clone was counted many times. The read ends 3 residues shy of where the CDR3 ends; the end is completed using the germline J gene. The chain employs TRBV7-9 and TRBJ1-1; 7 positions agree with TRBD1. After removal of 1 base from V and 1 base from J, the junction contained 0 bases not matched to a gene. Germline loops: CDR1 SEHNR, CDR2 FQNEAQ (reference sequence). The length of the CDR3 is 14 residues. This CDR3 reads CASSLGDRNTEAFF. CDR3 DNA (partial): TGTGCCAGCAGCTTAGGGGACAGGAACACTGAA.

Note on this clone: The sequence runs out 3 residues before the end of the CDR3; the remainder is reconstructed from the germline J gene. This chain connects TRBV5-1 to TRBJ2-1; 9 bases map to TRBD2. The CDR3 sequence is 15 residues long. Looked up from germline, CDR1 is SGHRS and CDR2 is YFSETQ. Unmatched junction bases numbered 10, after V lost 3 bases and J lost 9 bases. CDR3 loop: CASSSQREANSEQFF. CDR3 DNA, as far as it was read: TGCGCCAGCAGCTCGCAGCGGGAGGCGAACAGTGAG.

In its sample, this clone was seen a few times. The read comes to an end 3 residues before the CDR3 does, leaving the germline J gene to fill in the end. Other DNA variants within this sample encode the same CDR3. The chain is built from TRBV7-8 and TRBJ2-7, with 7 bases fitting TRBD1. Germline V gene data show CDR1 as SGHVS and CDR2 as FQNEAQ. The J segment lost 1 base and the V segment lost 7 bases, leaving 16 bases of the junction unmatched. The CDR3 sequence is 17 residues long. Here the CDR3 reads CASKRDSSGQSSYEQYF. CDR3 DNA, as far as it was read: TGTGCCAGCAAGAGGGATTCGTCGGGACAGTCATCCTACGAG.

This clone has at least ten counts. Incomplete CDR3 DNA: TGTGCCAGTAGTGAATTCGAGGGGGCTACAGATACG. It codes for CASSEFEGATDT. The full CDR3 sequence reads CASSEFEGATDTQYF. This chain uses TRBV19 with TRBJ2-3; 7 bases align to TRBD1. The read comes to an end 3 residues before the CDR3 does, leaving the germline J gene to fill in the end. The germline V gene has CDR1 LNHDA and CDR2 SQIVND (reference sequence). J gave up 3 bases and V 5 bases, and 8 bases lay outside the gene matches. The CDR3 covers 15 residues.

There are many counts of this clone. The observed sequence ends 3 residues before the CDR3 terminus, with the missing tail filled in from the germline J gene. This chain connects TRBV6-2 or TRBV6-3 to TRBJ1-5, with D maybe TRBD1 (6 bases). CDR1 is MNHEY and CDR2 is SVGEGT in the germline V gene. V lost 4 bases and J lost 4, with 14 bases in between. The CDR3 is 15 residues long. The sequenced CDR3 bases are TGTGCCAGCAGTTCAGGGGAGGGGGTTAATCAGCCC. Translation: CASSSGEGVNQP. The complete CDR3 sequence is CASSSGEGVNQPQHF.

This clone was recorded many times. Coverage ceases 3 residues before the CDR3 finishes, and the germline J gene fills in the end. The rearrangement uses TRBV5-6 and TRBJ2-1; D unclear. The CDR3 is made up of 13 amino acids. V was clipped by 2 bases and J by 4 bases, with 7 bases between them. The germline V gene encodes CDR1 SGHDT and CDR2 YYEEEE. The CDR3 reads CASSLWQYNEQFF. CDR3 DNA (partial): TGTGCCAGCAGCTTATGGCAGTACAATGAG.

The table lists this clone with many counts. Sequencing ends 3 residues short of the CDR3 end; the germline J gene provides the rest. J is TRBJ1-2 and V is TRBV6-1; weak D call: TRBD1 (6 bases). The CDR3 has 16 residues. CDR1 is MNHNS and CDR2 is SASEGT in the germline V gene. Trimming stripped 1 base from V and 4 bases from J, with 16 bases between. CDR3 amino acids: CASSEGRGARVYGYTF. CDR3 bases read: TGTGCCAGCAGTGAAGGGCGGGGGGCGCGGGTCTATGGC.

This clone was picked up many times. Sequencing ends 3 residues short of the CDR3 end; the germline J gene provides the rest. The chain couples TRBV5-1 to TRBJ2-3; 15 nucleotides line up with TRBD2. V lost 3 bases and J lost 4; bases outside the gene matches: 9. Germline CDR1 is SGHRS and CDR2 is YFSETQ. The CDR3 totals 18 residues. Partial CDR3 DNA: TGCGCCAGCAGCTCCGGACTAGCGGGAGGGCTGTCGGCAGATACG. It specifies CASSSGLAGGLSADT. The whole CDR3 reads CASSSGLAGGLSADTQYF.

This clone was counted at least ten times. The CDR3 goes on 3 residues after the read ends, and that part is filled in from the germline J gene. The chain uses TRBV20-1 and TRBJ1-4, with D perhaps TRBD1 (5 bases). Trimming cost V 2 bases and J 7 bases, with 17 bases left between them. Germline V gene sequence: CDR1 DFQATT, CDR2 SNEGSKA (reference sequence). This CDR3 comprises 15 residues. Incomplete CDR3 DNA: TGCAGTGCTAGATCAAGGGGCTCGGACGGTGAAAAA. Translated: CSARSRGSDGEK. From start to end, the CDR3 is CSARSRGSDGEKLFF.

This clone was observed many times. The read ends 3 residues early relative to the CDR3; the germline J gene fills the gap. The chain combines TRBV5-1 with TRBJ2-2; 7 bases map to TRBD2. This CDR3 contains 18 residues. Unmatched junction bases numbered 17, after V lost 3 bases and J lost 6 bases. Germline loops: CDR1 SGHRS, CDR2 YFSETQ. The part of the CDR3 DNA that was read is TGCGCCAGCAGCTCCCGAGCCAGGGTAACTAGCGTCCCCGGGGAG. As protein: CASSSRARVTSVPGE. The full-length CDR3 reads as CASSSRARVTSVPGELFF.

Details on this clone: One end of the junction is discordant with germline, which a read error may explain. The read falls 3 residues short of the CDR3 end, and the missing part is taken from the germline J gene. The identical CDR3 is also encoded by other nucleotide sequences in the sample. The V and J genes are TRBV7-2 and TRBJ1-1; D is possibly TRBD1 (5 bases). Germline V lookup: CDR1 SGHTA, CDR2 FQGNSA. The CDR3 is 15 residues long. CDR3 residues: CASSLGRGPNTEAFF. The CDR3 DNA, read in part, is TGTGCCAGCAGCTTAGGAAGGGGCCCGAACACCGAA.

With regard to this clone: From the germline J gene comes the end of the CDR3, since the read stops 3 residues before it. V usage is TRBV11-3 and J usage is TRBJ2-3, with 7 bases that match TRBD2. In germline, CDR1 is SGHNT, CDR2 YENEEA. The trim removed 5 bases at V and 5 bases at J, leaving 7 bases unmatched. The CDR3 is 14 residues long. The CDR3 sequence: CASSPGLGVDTQYF. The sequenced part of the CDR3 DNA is TGTGCCAGCAGCCCCGGACTAGGGGTAGATACG.

CDR3 DNA, as far as it was read: TGCAGTGCCGAGAGGGCGGGAGGTCACTACGAG. Protein product: CSAERAGGHYE. The entire CDR3 is CSAERAGGHYEQYF. The V call is TRBV20-1, the J call TRBJ2-7; 8 bases are shared with TRBD2. The DNA ends 3 residues before the CDR3 does, and the rest of the CDR3 is filled in from the germline J gene. The CDR3 sequence is 14 residues long. V lost 6 bases to trimming and J lost 3 bases; unmatched junction nucleotides: 10. The germline V gene has CDR1 DFQATT and CDR2 SNEGSKA (reference sequence).

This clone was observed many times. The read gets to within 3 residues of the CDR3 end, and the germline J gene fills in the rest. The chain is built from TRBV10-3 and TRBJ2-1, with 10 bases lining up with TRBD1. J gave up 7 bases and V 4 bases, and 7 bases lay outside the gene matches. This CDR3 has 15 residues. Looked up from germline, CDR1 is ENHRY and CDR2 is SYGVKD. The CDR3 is CAISATGGPWNEQFF. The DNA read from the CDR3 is TGTGCCATCAGTGCGACAGGGGGCCCTTGGAATGAG.

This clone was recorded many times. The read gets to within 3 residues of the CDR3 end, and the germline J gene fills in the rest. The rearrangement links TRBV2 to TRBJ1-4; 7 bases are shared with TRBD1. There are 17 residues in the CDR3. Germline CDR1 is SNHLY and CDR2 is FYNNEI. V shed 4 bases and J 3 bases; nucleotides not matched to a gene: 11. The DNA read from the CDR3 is TGTGCCAGCAGTGGAACAGGAGTGGGACAGTCTAATGAAAAA. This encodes CASSGTGVGQSNEK. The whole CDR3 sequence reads CASSGTGVGQSNEKLFF.

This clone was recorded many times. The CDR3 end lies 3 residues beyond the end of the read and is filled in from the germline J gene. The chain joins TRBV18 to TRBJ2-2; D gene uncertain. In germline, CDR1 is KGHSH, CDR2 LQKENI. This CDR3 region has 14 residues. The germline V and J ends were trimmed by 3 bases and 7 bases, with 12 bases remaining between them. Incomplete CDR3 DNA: TGTGCCAGCTCACCGTCTAGTTCCTTCGGGGAG. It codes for CASSPSSSFGE. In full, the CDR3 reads CASSPSSSFGELFF.

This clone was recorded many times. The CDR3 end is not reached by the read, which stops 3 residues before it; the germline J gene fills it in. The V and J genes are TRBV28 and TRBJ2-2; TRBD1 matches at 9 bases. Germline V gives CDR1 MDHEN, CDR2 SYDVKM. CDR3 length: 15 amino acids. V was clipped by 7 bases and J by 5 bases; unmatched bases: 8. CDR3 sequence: CASTLGQGPTGELFF. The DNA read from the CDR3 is TGTGCCAGCACCTTGGGACAGGGACCGACCGGGGAG.

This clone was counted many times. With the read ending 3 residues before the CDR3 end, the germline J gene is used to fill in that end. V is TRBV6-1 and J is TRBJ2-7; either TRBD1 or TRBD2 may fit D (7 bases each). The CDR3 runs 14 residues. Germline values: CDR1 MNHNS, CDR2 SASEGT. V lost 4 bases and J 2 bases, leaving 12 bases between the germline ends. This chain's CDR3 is CASSGEGATYEQYF. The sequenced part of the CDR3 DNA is TGTGCCAGCAGTGGGGAGGGGGCCACCTACGAG.

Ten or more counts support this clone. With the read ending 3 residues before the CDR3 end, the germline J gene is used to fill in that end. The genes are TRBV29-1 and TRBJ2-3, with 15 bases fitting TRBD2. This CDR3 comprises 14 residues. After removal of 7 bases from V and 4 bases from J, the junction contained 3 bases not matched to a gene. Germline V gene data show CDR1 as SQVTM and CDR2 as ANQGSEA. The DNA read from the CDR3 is TGCAGCGGGGGACTAGCGGGAGGAGCAGATACG. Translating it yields CSGGLAGGADT. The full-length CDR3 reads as CSGGLAGGADTQYF.

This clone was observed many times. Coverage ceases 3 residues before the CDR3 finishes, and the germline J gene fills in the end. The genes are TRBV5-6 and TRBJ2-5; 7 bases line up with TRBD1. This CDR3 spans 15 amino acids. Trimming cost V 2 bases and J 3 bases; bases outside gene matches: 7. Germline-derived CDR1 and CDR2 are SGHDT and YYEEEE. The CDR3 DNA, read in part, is TGTGCCAGCAGCTTCCCCCGGACAGGAGAAGAGACC. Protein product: CASSFPRTGEET. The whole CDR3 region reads CASSFPRTGEETQYF. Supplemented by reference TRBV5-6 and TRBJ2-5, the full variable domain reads DAGVTQSPTHLIKTRGQQVTLRCSPKSGHDTVSWYQQALGQGPQFIFQYYEEEERQRGNFPDRFSGHQFPNYSSELNVNALLLGDSALYLCASSFPRTGEETQYFGPGTRLLVL.

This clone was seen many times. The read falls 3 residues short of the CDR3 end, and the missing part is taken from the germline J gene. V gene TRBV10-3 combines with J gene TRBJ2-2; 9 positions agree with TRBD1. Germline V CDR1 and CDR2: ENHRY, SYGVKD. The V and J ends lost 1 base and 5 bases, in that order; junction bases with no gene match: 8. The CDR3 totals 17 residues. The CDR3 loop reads CAISELGTGSPTGELFF. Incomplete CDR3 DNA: TGTGCCATCAGTGAGTTGGGGACAGGGTCACCTACCGGGGAG.

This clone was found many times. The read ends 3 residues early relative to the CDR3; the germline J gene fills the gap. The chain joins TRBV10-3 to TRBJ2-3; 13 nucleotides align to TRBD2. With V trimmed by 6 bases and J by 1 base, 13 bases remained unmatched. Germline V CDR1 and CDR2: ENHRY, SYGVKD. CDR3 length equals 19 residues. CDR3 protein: CAISRYTSGRASGTDTQYF. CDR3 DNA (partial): TGTGCCATCAGCCGCTATACTAGCGGGAGGGCCTCGGGCACAGATACG.

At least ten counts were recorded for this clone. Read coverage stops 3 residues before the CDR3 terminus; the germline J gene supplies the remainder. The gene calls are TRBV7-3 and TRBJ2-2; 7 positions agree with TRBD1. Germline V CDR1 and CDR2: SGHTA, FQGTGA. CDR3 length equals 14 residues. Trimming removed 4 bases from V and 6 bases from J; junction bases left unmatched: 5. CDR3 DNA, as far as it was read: TGTGCCAGCAGCTCGGGACAGCCTCCCGGGGAG. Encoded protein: CASSSGQPPGE. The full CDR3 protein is CASSSGQPPGELFF.

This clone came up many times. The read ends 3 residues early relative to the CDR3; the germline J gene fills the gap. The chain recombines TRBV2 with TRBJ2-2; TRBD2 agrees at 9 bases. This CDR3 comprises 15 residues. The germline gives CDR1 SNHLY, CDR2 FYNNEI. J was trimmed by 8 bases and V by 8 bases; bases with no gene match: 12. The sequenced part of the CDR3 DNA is TGTGCCAGCGAGTCACGGGCTAGCGGGATGGGGGAG. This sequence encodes CASESRASGMGE. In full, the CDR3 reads CASESRASGMGELFF.